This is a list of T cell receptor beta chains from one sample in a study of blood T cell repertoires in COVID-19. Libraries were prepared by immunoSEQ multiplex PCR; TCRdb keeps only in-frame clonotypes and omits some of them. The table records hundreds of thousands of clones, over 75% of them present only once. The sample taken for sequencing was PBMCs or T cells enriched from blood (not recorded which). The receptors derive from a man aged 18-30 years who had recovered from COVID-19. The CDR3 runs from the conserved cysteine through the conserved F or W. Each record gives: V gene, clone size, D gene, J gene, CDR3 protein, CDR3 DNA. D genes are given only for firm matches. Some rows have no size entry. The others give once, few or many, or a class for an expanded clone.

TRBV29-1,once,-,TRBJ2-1,CSVARLEYENEQFF,TGCAGCGTTGCGAGACTAGAATATGAAAATGAGCAGTTCTTC
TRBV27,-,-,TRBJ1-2,CASTPGRDLPYGYTF,TGTGCCAGCACCCCCGGCCGGGACTTGCCCTATGGCTACACCTTC
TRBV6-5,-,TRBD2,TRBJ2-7,CASKIGTSGIYEQYF,TGTGCCAGCAAAATCGGGACTAGCGGTATCTACGAGCAGTACTTC
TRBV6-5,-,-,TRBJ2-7,CASRTGDYEQYF,TGTGCCAGCAGAACGGGGGATTACGAGCAGTACTTC
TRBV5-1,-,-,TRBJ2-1,CASSLLLASEQFF,TGCGCCAGCAGCTTGTTACTAGCATCGGAGCAGTTCTTC
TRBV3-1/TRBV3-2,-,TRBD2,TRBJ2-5,CASSPGLAGVQETQYF,TGTGCCAGCAGCCCCGGACTAGCGGGCGTTCAAGAGACCCAGTACTTC
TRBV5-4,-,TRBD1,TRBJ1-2,CASSTDRDYGYTF,TGTGCCAGCAGTACGGACAGGGACTATGGCTACACCTTC
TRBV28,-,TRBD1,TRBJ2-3,CASRHPDRVGTDTQYF,TGTGCCAGCAGGCACCCCGACAGGGTGGGCACAGATACGCAGTATTTT
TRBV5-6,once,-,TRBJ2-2,CASSVRGMITGELFF,TGTGCCAGCAGCGTAAGGGGGATGATCACCGGGGAGCTGTTTTTT
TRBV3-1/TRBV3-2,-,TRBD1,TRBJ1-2,CASSLQTGLGGYTF,TGTGCCAGCAGCCTTCAGACAGGGTTGGGTGGCTACACCTTC
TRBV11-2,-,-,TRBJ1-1,CASSTAARAFF,TGTGCCAGCAGCACCGCCGCGAGGGCTTTCTTT
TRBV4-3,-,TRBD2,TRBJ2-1,CASSPWTSGGYNEQFF,TGCGCCAGCAGCCCATGGACTAGCGGGGGCTACAATGAGCAGTTCTTC
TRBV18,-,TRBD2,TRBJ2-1,CATHPGTRRHNEQFF,TGTGCCACCCATCCGGGGACTAGAAGACACAATGAGCAGTTCTTC
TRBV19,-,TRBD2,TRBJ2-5,CASSIGASGRAGETQYF,TGTGCCAGTAGTATAGGGGCTAGCGGGAGGGCCGGTGAGACCCAGTACTTC
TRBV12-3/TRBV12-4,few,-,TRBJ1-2,CASSLGGLDGYTF,TGTGCCAGCAGTTTAGGAGGGCTAGATGGCTACACCTTC
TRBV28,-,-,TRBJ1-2,CASSLEISDGGYTF,TGTGCCAGCAGTTTGGAGATCTCCGATGGTGGCTACACCTTC
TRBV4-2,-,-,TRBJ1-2,CASSRGQGPSNYGYTF,TGTGCCAGCAGCCGCGGTCAGGGCCCATCTAACTATGGCTACACCTTC
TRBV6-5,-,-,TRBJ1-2,CASSLGPFYGYTF,TGTGCCAGCAGTCTTGGGCCCTTCTATGGCTACACCTTC
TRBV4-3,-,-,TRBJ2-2,CASSQDGADTGELFF,TGCGCCAGCAGCCAAGATGGAGCGGACACCGGGGAGCTGTTTTTT
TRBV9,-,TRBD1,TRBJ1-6,CASSGDRGVNSPLHF,TGTGCCAGCAGCGGGGACAGGGGTGTCAATTCACCCCTCCACTTT
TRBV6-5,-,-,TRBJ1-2,CASSLGGDGYTF,TGTGCCAGCAGTCTGGGAGGAGATGGCTACACCTTC
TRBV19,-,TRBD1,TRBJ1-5,CASSIVGTDQPQHF,TGTGCCAGTAGTATAGTTGGGACAGATCAGCCCCAGCATTTT
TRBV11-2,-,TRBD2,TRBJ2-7,CASSPRAGGEQYF,TGTGCCAGCAGCCCCCGGGCGGGAGGCGAGCAGTACTTC
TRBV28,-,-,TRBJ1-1,CASTPDRPEAFF,TGTGCCAGCACCCCCGACAGACCTGAAGCTTTCTTT
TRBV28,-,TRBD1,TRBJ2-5,CASRDGTALRETQYF,TGTGCCAGCAGGGACGGGACAGCCCTCCGAGAGACCCAGTACTTC
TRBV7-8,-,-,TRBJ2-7,CASSFREVREQYF,TGTGCCAGCAGCTTTCGGGAAGTTCGCGAGCAGTACTTC
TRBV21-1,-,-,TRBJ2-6,CASSQGGDREAGANVLTF,TGTGCCAGCAGCCAGGGGGGGGACAGGGAAGCTGGGGCCAACGTCCTGACTTTC
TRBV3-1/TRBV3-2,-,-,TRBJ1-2,CASSQANFYGYTF,TGTGCCAGCAGCCAAGCCAACTTCTATGGCTACACCTTC
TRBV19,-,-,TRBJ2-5,CASSPRQGGWETQYF,TGTGCCAGTAGTCCTAGACAGGGAGGATGGGAGACCCAGTACTTC